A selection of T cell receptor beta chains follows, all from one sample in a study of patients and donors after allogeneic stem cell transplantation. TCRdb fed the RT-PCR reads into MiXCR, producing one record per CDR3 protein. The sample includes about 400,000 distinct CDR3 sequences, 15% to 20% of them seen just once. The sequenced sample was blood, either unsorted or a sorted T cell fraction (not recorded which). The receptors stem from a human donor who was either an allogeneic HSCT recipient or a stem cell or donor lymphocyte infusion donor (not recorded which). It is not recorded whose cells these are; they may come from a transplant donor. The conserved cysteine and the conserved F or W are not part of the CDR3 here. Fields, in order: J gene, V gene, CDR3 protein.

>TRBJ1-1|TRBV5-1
ASSTKGPMNTEAF
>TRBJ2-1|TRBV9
ASSVAWSPREQF
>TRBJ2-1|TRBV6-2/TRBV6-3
ASSYSPHNEQF
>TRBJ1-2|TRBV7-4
ASSLRRDGRNGYT
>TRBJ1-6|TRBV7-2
ASSPDRAGTPLH
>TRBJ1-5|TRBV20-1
SAINRRGLVRPQH
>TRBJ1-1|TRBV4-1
ASSQVETGSTEAF
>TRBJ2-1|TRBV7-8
ASSLSPGGGYNEQF
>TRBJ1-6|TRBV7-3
ASSMGTVRLNSPLH
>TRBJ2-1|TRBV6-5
ASSYDGESSYNEQF
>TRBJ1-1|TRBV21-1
ASTGLPEMNTEAF
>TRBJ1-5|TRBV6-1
ASCLVSSGQPQH
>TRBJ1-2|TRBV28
ASSPDRGKGSWYGYT
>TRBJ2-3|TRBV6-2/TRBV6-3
ASRGSADTQY
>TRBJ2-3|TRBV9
ASSASADTQY
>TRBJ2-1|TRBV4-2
ASSQEPSGRGNEQF
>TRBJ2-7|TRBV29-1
SVGASGDLHRTYEQY
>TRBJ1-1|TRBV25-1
ASSPIQLSPGTEAF
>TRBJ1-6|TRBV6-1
AIRTYRDSPLH
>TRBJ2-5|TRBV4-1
ASSQGPATGETQY
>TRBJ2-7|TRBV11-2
ASSLEAGHSYEQY
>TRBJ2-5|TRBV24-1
ATKAGGRRETQY
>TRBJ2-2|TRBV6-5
ASSYPPGGSTELF
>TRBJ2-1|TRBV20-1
SPRGLAGATYNEQF
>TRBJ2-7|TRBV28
SSTSTLDATYEQY
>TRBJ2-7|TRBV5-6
ASRSGTGWDEQY
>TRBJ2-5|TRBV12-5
ASGPGTGGETQY
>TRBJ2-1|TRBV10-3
AIGGLAINDEQF
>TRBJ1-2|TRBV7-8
ASSLERLGGYT